One sample yielded the 6 T cell receptor beta chains listed below, sequenced in a study of OX40 agonist ivuxolimab in advanced cancers. Clones were sequenced by immunoSEQ multiplex PCR, and TCRdb holds only the in-frame ones, with some missing. The table shows around 76,000 clones, with around four fifths occurring only once. The specimen comprised CD4+ or CD8+ T cells sorted from blood, sampled in a trial of the OX40 agonist ivuxolimab. The receptor set was obtained from an adult with an advanced solid tumor such as melanoma, head and neck, liver or kidney cancer.

This clone has a single count. The rearrangement links TRBV7-9 to TRBJ2-7; TRBD1 aligns across 7 bases. Germline assignment: CDR1 SEHNR and CDR2 FQNEAQ (reference sequence). J lost 2 bases, V lost 1 base, and 8 bases had no gene match. The CDR3 covers 16 residues. CDR3 in DNA: TGTGCCAGCAGCTTAGAGCGACAGGGTCCCCCCTACGAGCAGTACGTC. The encoded protein is CASSLERQGPPYEQYV.

The V call is TRBV7-2, the J call TRBJ2-7; 10 bases map to TRBD1. In germline, CDR1 is SGHTA, CDR2 FQGNSA. The V and J ends lost 5 bases and 8 bases, in that order; junction bases with no gene match: 15. This CDR3 region has 16 residues. CDR3 region: CASSPHATGGTSKQYF. The DNA of the CDR3 is TGTGCCAGCAGCCCACACGCGACAGGGGGCACCTCAAAGCAGTACTTC.

V gene TRBV6-6 combines with J gene TRBJ2-2; 12 bases fit TRBD2. The CDR3 extends over 16 amino acids. The J segment lost 4 bases and the V segment lost 4 bases, leaving 4 bases of the junction unmatched. Germline V lookup: CDR1 MNHNY, CDR2 SVGAGI (reference sequence). This CDR3 reads CASSFLAGGSTGELFF. The CDR3 region has the DNA TGTGCCAGCAGTTTTCTAGCGGGAGGGAGCACCGGGGAGCTGTTTTTT.

A single count supports this clone. The chain employs TRBV27 and TRBJ2-3; D gene ambiguous. This CDR3 comprises 14 residues. With 3 bases removed from V and 1 base from J, the gap between germline ends came to 8 bases. CDR1 and CDR2 (germline): MNHEY, SMNVEV (reference sequence). The CDR3 reads CASSLVGRTDTQYF. In DNA, the CDR3 is TGTGCCAGCAGTTTGGTAGGGCGCACAGATACGCAGTATTTT.

The chain has TRBV28 and TRBJ2-5, with 12 bases lining up with TRBD1. Germline V lookup: CDR1 MDHEN, CDR2 SYDVKM. J lost 4 bases, V lost 7 bases, and 7 bases had no gene match. CDR3 length: 15 residues. Written as DNA, the CDR3 is TGTGCCAGCAAGGGACAGGGGGCGAGGGCAGAGACCCAGTACTTC. Amino acid sequence: CASKGQGARAETQYF.

The chain recombines TRBV7-7 with TRBJ2-5; 8 nucleotides agree with TRBD1. The V gene end was trimmed by 5 bases and the J gene end by 1 base; junction bases not matched to a gene: 9. The germline V gene encodes CDR1 SSHAT and CDR2 FNYEAQ (reference sequence). The CDR3 totals 16 residues. CDR3 DNA sequence: TGTGCCAGCAGCCCGCTCGACAGGGGCGTCCAAGAGACCCAGTACTTC. It translates to CASSPLDRGVQETQYF.